Presented here are 19 T cell receptor beta chains from one specimen sequenced in a study of cytomegalovirus exposure and HLA in healthy donors. The PCR used 60 Vbeta and 13 Jbeta primers. Profiled with immunoSEQ multiplex PCR; TCRdb holds only in-frame clones, not every one. The data hold approximately 290,000 clones, with 75% to 85% observed a single time. Sequenced sample: PBMCs. The receptors were gathered from a girl aged 2 to 9 in good health and CMV-seronegative.

This rearrangement joins TRBV27 to TRBJ2-2; weak D call: TRBD1 (6 bases). The CDR3 contains 14 residues. Germline V gene data show CDR1 as MNHEY and CDR2 as SMNVEV (reference sequence). Trimming shortened V by 7 bases and J by 5 bases, and 14 bases separated the two germline ends. The CDR3: CASTLTDRTGELFF. CDR3 nucleotides: TGTGCCAGCACCCTTACCGACAGGACCGGGGAGCTGTTTTTT.

The V and J genes are TRBV28 and TRBJ2-5, with 10 bases matching TRBD2. The CDR3 sequence is 16 residues long. The junction had 8 bases not matched to a gene; V was cut back by 3 bases and J by 4 bases. Looked up from germline, CDR1 is MDHEN and CDR2 is SYDVKM. CDR3 sequence reads: CASSLPASGRRETQYF. CDR3 coding DNA: TGTGCCAGCAGTTTGCCGGCTAGCGGGAGACGAGAGACCCAGTACTTC.

The V gene is TRBV18, the J gene TRBJ2-1, with 9 bases lining up with TRBD2. Germline CDR1 reads KGHSH; CDR2 reads LQKENI. This CDR3 contains 15 residues. Trimming at V came to 2 bases and at J to 7 bases, leaving 6 bases not matched to a gene. The CDR3 protein is CASSPSSGMGNEQFF. The CDR3 DNA is TGTGCCAGCTCACCATCTAGCGGGATGGGAAATGAGCAGTTCTTC.

The chain has TRBV7-9 and TRBJ1-1, with D tentatively TRBD1 (6 bases). V was cut by 5 bases and J by 6 bases, with 16 bases left in between. Germline V lookup: CDR1 SEHNR, CDR2 FQNEAQ (reference sequence). The CDR3 has 14 amino acids. DNA for the CDR3: TGTGCCAGCAGCGCGCCATTCGAGGGGGCTGAAGCTTTCTTT. Translation gives CASSAPFEGAEAFF. Full variable domain (missing parts from reference TRBV7-9 and TRBJ1-1): DTGVSQNPRHKITKRGQNVTFRCDPISEHNRLYWYRQTLGQGPEFLTYFQNEAQLEKSRLLSDRFSAERPKGSFSTLEIQRTEQGDSAMYLCASSAPFEGAEAFFGQGTRLTVV.

The chain recombines TRBV27 with TRBJ2-5; 7 bases line up with TRBD2. The end of the DNA is better explained by TRBJ2-7, so the J call may be wrong. CDR1 is MNHEY and CDR2 is SMNVEV in the germline V gene (reference sequence). CDR3 size: 14 residues. The CDR3 loop reads CASSLREGTYEQYF. CDR3 bases: TGTGCCAGCAGTTTGAGGGAGGGGACCTACGAGCAGTACTTC.

The rearrangement uses TRBV11-2 and TRBJ2-7, with D hard to call. Germline-derived CDR1 and CDR2 are SGHAT and FQNNGV. The CDR3 covers 14 residues. Trimming removed 3 bases at V and 2 bases at J, with 11 bases between. CDR3 bases: TGTGCCAGCAGCTTCGATGACGGAGCCTACGAGCAGTACTTC. Protein: CASSFDDGAYEQYF.

The genes are TRBV6-1 and TRBJ2-1, with 7 bases that match TRBD1. The length of the CDR3 is 15 residues. Germline V gene lookup returns CDR1 MNHNS and CDR2 SASEGT. The ends lost 4 bases at V and 4 bases at J; junction bases unmatched: 7. For the CDR3, the DNA is TGTGCCAGCAGTGCTCGGACAGGAACTTACAATGAGCAGTTCTTC. Residues: CASSARTGTYNEQFF.

V and J are TRBV5-4 and TRBJ1-6; possible D gene TRBD1, 5 bases. This CDR3 contains 16 residues. The germline gives CDR1 SGHNT, CDR2 YYREEE (reference sequence). V lost 2 bases to trimming and J lost 0 bases, with 9 bases between them. The CDR3 protein is CASSLDSNSYNSPLHF. CDR3 sequence (DNA): TGTGCCAGCAGCTTAGACAGTAACTCCTATAATTCACCCCTCCACTTT.

V is TRBV7-9 and J is TRBJ2-1, with a weak D call TRBD2 (5 bases). The CDR3 covers 15 residues. Germline assignment: CDR1 SEHNR and CDR2 FQNEAQ (reference sequence). Trimming removed 1 base from V and 5 bases from J, with 12 bases in between. The CDR3 protein is CASSLEVDYNNEQFF. The CDR3 DNA reads TGTGCCAGCAGCTTAGAAGTTGACTATAACAATGAGCAGTTCTTC.

This clone came up once. J is TRBJ2-2 and V is TRBV7-3; 9 bases agree with TRBD1. The trim removed 5 bases at V and 7 bases at J, leaving 5 bases unmatched. The length of the CDR3 is 14 residues. The germline V gene has CDR1 SGHTA and CDR2 FQGTGA. CDR3 nucleotides: TGTGCCAGCAGCCCCACAGGGGGCGACGGGGAGCTGTTTTTT. It specifies CASSPTGGDGELFF.

The J gene is TRBJ1-2, the V gene TRBV10-3; D gene uncertain. Germline V lookup: CDR1 ENHRY, CDR2 SYGVKD. V lost 2 bases and J lost 0, with 10 bases in between. This CDR3 is 15 amino acids long. Here the CDR3 DNA reads TGTGCCATCAGTGAGGGGCCAGGCTCTAACTATGGCTACACCTTC. It yields the protein CAISEGPGSNYGYTF.

The chain recombines TRBV29-1 with TRBJ1-1, with TRBD1 as a possible D gene (6 bases). Germline V gene data show CDR1 as SQVTM and CDR2 as ANQGSEA. The CDR3 covers 13 residues. Trimming cost V 2 bases and J 4 bases, with 11 bases left between them. The CDR3 nucleotides are TGCAGCGTTGAAAGGCAGGGGAGCACTGAAGCTTTCTTT. This translates into CSVERQGSTEAFF.

This clone was detected a few times. The rearrangement joins TRBV6-1 to TRBJ1-5; 7 bases match TRBD1. The CDR3 totals 14 residues. Losses at the gene ends were 7 bases for V and 9 bases for J; bases not matched to a gene: 12. Germline V CDR1 and CDR2: MNHNS, SASEGT. CDR3 amino acids: CASTVGQPLWPQHF. CDR3 nucleotides: TGTGCCAGCACCGTGGGACAGCCATTATGGCCCCAGCATTTT.

This clone has more than one count but fewer than ten. The V and J genes are TRBV27 and TRBJ1-4; tentative D call: TRBD1 (6 bases). The germline V gene has CDR1 MNHEY and CDR2 SMNVEV (reference sequence). The CDR3 has 15 amino acids. Trimming removed 6 bases at V and 2 bases at J, with 13 bases between. The CDR3 DNA reads TGTGCCAGCAGGATACAGGGAGTGACTAATGAAAAACTGTTTTTT. It encodes CASRIQGVTNEKLFF.

The chain is built from TRBV28 and TRBJ1-2; 9 nucleotides line up with TRBD1. The CDR3 loop spans 13 amino acids. V shed 6 bases, J shed 7 bases, and the junction held 6 bases outside the gene matches. Germline-derived CDR1 and CDR2 are MDHEN and SYDVKM. The CDR3, as DNA: TGTGCCAGCAGACTACAGGGGGCTAGTGGCTACACCTTC. It translates to CASRLQGASGYTF.

The CDR3 sequence is CASSRFSRNIQYF. The CDR3 DNA sequence: TGTGCCAGCAGCAGATTTTCCAGAAACATTCAGTACTTC. The chain uses TRBV11-2 and TRBJ2-4, with D unclear. Per the germline V gene, CDR1 is SGHAT and CDR2 is FQNNGV. This CDR3 comprises 13 residues. V was pared by 5 bases and J by 6 bases, with 11 bases between.

This clone has just a few counts. V and J are TRBV9 and TRBJ2-2; TRBD2 aligns across 9 bases. This CDR3 has 17 amino acids. Germline V gene sequence: CDR1 SGDLS, CDR2 YYNGEE. V shed 4 bases, J shed 2 bases, and the junction held 9 bases outside the gene matches. Here the CDR3 reads CASSPYSGGANTGELFF. The CDR3 DNA reads TGTGCCAGCAGCCCATATAGCGGGGGAGCAAACACCGGGGAGCTGTTTTTT.

CDR3 nucleotides: TGTGCCAGCAGCGCCGATGCGGGGGGGGATCAGCCCCAGCATTTT. It yields the protein CASSADAGGDQPQHF. J is TRBJ1-5 and V is TRBV5-4; D may be TRBD1 (5 bases). The CDR3 sequence is 15 residues long. The germline V and J ends were trimmed by 4 bases and 5 bases, with 16 bases remaining between them. Germline-derived CDR1 and CDR2 are SGHNT and YYREEE (reference sequence). The full variable domain, with the rest looked up from reference TRBV5-4 and TRBJ1-5, is ETGVTQSPTHLIKTRGQQVTLRCSSQSGHNTVSWYQQALGQGPQFIFQYYREEENGRGNFPPRFSGLQFPNYSSELNVNALELDDSALYLCASSADAGGDQPQHFGDGTRLSIL.

The chain combines TRBV15 with TRBJ1-5; D uncertain. Trimming removed 2 bases from V and 6 bases from J, with 14 bases in between. There are 15 residues in the CDR3. Germline CDR1 LNHNV, CDR2 YYDKDF (reference sequence). CDR3 sequence: CATSRILSVGQPQHF. In nucleotides, the CDR3 is TGTGCCACCAGCAGAATTCTTAGCGTTGGTCAGCCCCAGCATTTT.